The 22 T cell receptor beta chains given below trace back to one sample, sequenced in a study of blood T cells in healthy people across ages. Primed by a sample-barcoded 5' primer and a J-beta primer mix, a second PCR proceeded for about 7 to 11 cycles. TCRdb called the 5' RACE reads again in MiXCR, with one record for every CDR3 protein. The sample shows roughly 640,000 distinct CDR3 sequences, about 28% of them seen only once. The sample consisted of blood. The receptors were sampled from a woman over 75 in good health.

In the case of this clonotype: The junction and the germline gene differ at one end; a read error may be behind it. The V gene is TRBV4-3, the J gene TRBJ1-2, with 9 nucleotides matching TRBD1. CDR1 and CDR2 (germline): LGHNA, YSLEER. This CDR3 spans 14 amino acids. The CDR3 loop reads CASSTTGGNHGYTF. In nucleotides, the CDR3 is TGCGCCAGCAGCACGACAGGGGGTAACCATGGCTACACCTTC.

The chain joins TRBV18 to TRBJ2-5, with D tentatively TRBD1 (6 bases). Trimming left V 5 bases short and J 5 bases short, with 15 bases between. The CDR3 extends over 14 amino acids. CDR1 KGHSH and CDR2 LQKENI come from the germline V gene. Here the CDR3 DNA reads TGTGCCAGCTCAAGATCAGGGGTCGGGGAGACCCAGTACTTC. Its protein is CASSRSGVGETQYF.

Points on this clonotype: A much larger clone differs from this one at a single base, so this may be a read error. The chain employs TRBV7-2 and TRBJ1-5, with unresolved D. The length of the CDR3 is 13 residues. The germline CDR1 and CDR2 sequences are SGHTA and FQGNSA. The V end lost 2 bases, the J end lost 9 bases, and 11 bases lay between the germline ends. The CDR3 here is CASSLYATLPQHF. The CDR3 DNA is TGTGCCAGCAGCTTATATGCGACTTTGCCCCAGCATTTT. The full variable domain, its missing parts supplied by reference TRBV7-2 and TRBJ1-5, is GAGVSQSPSNKVTEKGKDVELRCDPISGHTALYWYRQSLGQGLEFLIYFQGNSAPDKSGLPSDRFSAERTGGSVSTLTIQRTQQEDSAVYLCASSLYATLPQHFGDGTRLSIL.

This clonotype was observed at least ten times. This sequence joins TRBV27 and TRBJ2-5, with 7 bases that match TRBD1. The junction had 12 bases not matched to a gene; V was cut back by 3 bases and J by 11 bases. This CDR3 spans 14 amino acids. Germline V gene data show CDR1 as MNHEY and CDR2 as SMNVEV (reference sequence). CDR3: CASSFIGERGQQYF. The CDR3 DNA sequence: TGTGCCAGCAGTTTCATTGGGGAAAGGGGACAGCAGTACTTC.

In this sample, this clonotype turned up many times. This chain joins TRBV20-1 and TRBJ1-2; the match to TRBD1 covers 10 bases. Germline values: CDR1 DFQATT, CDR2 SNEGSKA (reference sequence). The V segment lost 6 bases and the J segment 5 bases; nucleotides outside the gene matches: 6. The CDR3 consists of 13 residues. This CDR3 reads CSATTGGDYGYTF. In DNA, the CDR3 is TGCAGTGCAACGACAGGGGGCGATTATGGCTACACCTTC.

CDR3 bases: TGTGCCAGCAGTTCCCGGACTAGCGGGAGGATCTACGAGCAGTACTTC. Residues: CASSSRTSGRIYEQYF. The V and J genes are TRBV27 and TRBJ2-7; TRBD2 matches 14 bases. Trimming at V came to 4 bases and at J to 3 bases, leaving 5 bases not matched to a gene. The CDR3 spans 16 residues. Per germline, CDR1 MNHEY and CDR2 SMNVEV (reference sequence).

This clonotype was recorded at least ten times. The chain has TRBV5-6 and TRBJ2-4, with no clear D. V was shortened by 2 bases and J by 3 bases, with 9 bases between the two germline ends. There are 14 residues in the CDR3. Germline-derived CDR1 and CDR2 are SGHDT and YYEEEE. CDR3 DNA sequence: TGTGCCAGCAGCTTTCCCTCCCTCAAAAACATTCAGTACTTC. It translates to CASSFPSLKNIQYF.

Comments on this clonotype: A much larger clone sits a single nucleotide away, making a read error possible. CDR3 amino acids: CASSLSHSKVRTF. CDR3 bases: TGTGCCAGCAGCCTAAGCCACTCCAAGGTCCGGACTTTC. The chain joins TRBV7-6 to TRBJ2-6, with D unresolved. Germline-derived CDR1 and CDR2 are SGHVS and FNYEAQ. This CDR3 contains 13 residues.

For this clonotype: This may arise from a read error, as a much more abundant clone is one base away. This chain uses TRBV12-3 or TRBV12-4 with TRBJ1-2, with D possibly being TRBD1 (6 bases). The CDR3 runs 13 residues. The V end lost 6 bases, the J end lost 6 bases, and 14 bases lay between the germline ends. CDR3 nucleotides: TGTGCCAGCAGGTTAAATGGGGGCCATGGCTACACCTTC. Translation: CASRLNGGHGYTF.

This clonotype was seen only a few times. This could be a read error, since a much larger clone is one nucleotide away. Here the CDR3 reads CASSMCREQYF. The CDR3 DNA is TGTGCCAGCAGCATGTGTCGGGAGCAGTATTTT. The rearrangement links TRBV7-9 to TRBJ2-3; possible D gene TRBD2, 5 bases. From germline, CDR1 is SEHNR and CDR2 FQNEAQ (reference sequence). The CDR3 covers 11 residues. The V end was cut by 5 bases, the J end by 11 bases, with 11 bases between.

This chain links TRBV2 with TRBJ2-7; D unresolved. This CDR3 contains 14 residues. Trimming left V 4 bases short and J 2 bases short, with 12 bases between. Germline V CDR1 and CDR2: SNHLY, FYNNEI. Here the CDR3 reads CASSGYGVTYEQYF. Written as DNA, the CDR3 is TGTGCCAGCAGTGGTTACGGAGTTACCTACGAGCAGTACTTC.

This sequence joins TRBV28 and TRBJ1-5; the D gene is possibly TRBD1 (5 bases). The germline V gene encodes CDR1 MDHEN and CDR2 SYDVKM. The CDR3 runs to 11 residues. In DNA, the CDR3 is TGTGGGATCGGGGCGGGTCAGCCCCAGCATTTT. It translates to CGIGAGQPQHF.

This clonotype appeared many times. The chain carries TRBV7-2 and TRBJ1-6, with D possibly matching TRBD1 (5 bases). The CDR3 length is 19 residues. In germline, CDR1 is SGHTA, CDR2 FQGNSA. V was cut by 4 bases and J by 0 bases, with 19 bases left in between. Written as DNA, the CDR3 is TGTGCCAGCAGCTCCGCCGGGACCCCGAGGGCCTCCTATAATTCACCCCTCCACTTT. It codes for CASSSAGTPRASYNSPLHF. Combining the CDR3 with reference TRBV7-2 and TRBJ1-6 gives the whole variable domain GAGVSQSPSNKVTEKGKDVELRCDPISGHTALYWYRQSLGQGLEFLIYFQGNSAPDKSGLPSDRFSAERTGGSVSTLTIQRTQQEDSAVYLCASSSAGTPRASYNSPLHFGNGTRLTVT.

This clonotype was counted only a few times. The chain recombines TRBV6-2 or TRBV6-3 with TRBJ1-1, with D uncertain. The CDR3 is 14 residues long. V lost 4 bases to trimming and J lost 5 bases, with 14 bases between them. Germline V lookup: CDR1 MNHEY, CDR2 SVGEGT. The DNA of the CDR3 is TGTGCCAGCAGTTTGTTCGGGGTTGGGACTGAAGCTTTCTTT. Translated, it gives CASSLFGVGTEAFF.

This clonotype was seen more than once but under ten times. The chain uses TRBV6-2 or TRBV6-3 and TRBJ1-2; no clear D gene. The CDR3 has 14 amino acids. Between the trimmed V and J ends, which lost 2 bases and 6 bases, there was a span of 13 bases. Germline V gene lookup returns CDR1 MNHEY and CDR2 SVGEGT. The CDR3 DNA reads TGTGCCAGCAGTTACGTTGAGTATTTCGATGGCTACACCTTC. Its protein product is CASSYVEYFDGYTF.

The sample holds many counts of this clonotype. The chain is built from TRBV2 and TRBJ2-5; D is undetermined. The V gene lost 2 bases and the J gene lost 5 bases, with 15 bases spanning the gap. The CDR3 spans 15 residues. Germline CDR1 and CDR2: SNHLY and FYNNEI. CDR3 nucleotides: TGTGCCAGCAGTGAATTAGGCGGACCCAGGGAGACCCAGTACTTC. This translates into CASSELGGPRETQYF.

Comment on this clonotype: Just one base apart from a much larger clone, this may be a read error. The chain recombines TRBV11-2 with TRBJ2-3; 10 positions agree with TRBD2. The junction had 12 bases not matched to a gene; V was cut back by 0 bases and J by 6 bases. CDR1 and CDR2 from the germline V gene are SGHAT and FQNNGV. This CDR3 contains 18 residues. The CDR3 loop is CASSLEERTSGRGDTQYF. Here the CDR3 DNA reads TGTGCCAGCAGCTTAGAGGAGCGGACTAGCGGTCGCGGGGATACGCAGTATTTT. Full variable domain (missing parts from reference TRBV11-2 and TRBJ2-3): EAGVAQSPRYKIIEKRQSVAFWCNPISGHATLYWYQQILGQGPKLLIQFQNNGVVDDSQLPKDRFSAERLKGVDSTLKIQPAKLEDSAVYLCASSLEERTSGRGDTQYFGPGTRLTVL.

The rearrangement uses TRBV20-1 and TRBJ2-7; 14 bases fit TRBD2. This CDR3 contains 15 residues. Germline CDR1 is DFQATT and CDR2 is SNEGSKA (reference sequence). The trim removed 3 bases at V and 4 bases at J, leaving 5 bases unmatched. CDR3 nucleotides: TGCAGTGCTAGGACTAGCGGGAGGGTAAATTACGAGCAGTACTTC. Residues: CSARTSGRVNYEQYF.

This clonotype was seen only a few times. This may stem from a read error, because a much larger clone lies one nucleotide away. The CDR3 nucleotides are TGCAGTGCTAGTGACGCGGCGTCCTACAATGAGCAGTACTTC. Its translation: CSASDAASYNEQYF. The V gene is TRBV20-1, the J gene TRBJ2-1; the D is unclear. The J call is uncertain, as TRBJ2-7 better fits the DNA end. This CDR3 is built from 14 residues. Germline V gene lookup returns CDR1 DFQATT and CDR2 SNEGSKA (reference sequence).

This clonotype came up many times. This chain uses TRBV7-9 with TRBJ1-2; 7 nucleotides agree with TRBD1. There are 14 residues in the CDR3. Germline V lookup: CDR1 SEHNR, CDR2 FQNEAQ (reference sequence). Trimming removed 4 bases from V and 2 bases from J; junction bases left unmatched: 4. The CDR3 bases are TGTGCCAGCAGCTCCCCGACAGGGAACTATGGCTACACCTTC. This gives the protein CASSSPTGNYGYTF.

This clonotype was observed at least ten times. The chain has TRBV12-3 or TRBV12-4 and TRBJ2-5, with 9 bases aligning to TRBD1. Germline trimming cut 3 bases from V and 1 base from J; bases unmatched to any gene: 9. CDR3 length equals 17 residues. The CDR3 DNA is TGTGCCAGCAGTTTGAGAGGGACAGGGCGGTCCCAAGAGACCCAGTACTTC. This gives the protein CASSLRGTGRSQETQYF.

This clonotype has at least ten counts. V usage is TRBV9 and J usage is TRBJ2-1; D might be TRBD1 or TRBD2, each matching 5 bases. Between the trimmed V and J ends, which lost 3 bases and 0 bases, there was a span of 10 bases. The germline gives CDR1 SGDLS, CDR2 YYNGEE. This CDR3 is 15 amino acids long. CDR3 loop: CASSEGPNSYNEQFF. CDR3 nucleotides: TGTGCCAGCAGCGAGGGACCAAACTCCTACAATGAGCAGTTCTTC. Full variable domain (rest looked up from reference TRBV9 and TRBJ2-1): DSGVTQTPKHLITATGQRVTLRCSPRSGDLSVYWYQQSLDQGLQFLIQYYNGEERAKGNILERFSAQQFPDLHSELNLSSLELGDSALYFCASSEGPNSYNEQFFGPGTRLTVL.